This is a list of T cell receptor beta chains from one sample in a study of CD8+ T cells in alopecia areata. Repertoires were generated with immunoSEQ multiplex PCR, while TCRdb's copy carries only in-frame clones and drops some. Among some 200,000 clones listed, more than 50% were seen once. The sample was CD8+ T cells sorted from blood. These receptors all stem from a human donor in good health. CDR3s include the opening cysteine and the closing phenylalanine or tryptophan. A D gene is named only where the DNA matches it firmly. Clone size appears in some rows only: once, few, many, or a class for an expanded clone.

CDR3aa: CASSLSQDGYTF
CDR3nt: TGTGCCAGCAGCTTATCGCAGGATGGCTACACCTTC
d_gene: .
j_gene: TRBJ1-2
abundance: .
v_gene: TRBV7-9

CDR3aa: CASSSERQGEAEKLFF
CDR3nt: TGCGCCAGCAGCTCGGAACGACAGGGAGAGGCTGAAAAACTGTTTTTT
d_gene: TRBD1
j_gene: TRBJ1-4
abundance: once
v_gene: TRBV5-1

CDR3aa: CASSFNDGLNSPYGYTF
CDR3nt: TGTGCCAGCAGCTTCAATGACGGCCTCAATTCCCCCTATGGCTACACCTTC
d_gene: .
j_gene: TRBJ1-2
abundance: .
v_gene: TRBV7-9

CDR3aa: CASSSQEGVNYGYTF
CDR3nt: TGTGCCAGCAGCTCCCAAGAGGGGGTTAACTATGGCTACACCTTC
d_gene: .
j_gene: TRBJ1-2
abundance: .
v_gene: TRBV7-9

CDR3aa: CASSPVGSGNTIYF
CDR3nt: TGTGCCAGCAGCCCAGTCGGTTCTGGAAACACCATATATTTT
d_gene: .
j_gene: TRBJ1-3
abundance: .
v_gene: TRBV14

CDR3aa: CASSPRDSLSGNTIYF
CDR3nt: TGCGCCAGCAGCCCAAGGGACAGCCTCTCTGGAAACACCATATATTTT
d_gene: TRBD1
j_gene: TRBJ1-3
abundance: .
v_gene: TRBV4-1

CDR3aa: CASSGDTQYF
CDR3nt: TGTGCCAGCAGCGGGGATACGCAGTATTTT
d_gene: .
j_gene: TRBJ2-3
abundance: .
v_gene: TRBV13

CDR3aa: CATSRDKDTHNEQFF
CDR3nt: TGTGCCACCAGCAGAGATAAGGACACACACAATGAGCAGTTCTTC
d_gene: .
j_gene: TRBJ2-1
abundance: .
v_gene: TRBV15

CDR3aa: CASGPEMDSGNTIYF
CDR3nt: TGTGCTAGTGGCCCCGAAATGGACTCTGGAAACACCATATATTTT
d_gene: .
j_gene: TRBJ1-3
abundance: .
v_gene: TRBV12-5

CDR3aa: CSVENQLGTGELFF
CDR3nt: TGCAGCGTTGAAAACCAGCTGGGTACCGGGGAGCTGTTTTTT
d_gene: .
j_gene: TRBJ2-2
abundance: few
v_gene: TRBV29-1

CDR3aa: CASSTGSGQPQHF
CDR3nt: TGTGCCAGCAGTACAGGGTCGGGTCAGCCCCAGCATTTT
d_gene: .
j_gene: TRBJ1-5
abundance: .
v_gene: TRBV6-6

CDR3aa: CAWSETSAGELFF
CDR3nt: TGTGCCTGGAGCGAGACTAGCGCCGGGGAGCTGTTTTTT
d_gene: TRBD2
j_gene: TRBJ2-2
abundance: .
v_gene: TRBV30

CDR3aa: CASDDGDEQFF
CDR3nt: TGTGCCAGTGATGATGGCGATGAGCAGTTCTTC
d_gene: .
j_gene: TRBJ2-1
abundance: once
v_gene: TRBV25-1

CDR3aa: CASSAPETGTSTDTQYF
CDR3nt: TGTGCCAGCAGCGCGCCGGAGACAGGGACTAGCACAGATACGCAGTATTTT
d_gene: .
j_gene: TRBJ2-3
abundance: .
v_gene: TRBV7-8

CDR3aa: CASNRGGSDEQYF
CDR3nt: TGTGCCAGCAACCGGGGAGGCTCGGACGAGCAGTACTTC
d_gene: .
j_gene: TRBJ2-7
abundance: .
v_gene: TRBV25-1

CDR3aa: CASSPRRNSYEQYF
CDR3nt: TGTGCCAGCAGTCCCAGACGGAACTCCTACGAGCAGTACTTC
d_gene: .
j_gene: TRBJ2-7
abundance: .
v_gene: TRBV27

CDR3aa: CATSRDTGSGELFF
CDR3nt: TGTGCCACCAGCAGAGATACAGGTTCGGGGGAGCTGTTTTTT
d_gene: .
j_gene: TRBJ2-2
abundance: few
v_gene: TRBV15

CDR3aa: CAWSALPGPSYEQYF
CDR3nt: TGTGCCTGGAGTGCCTTACCCGGGCCTTCCTACGAGCAGTACTTC
d_gene: .
j_gene: TRBJ2-7
abundance: .
v_gene: TRBV30